This T cell receptor (beta chain) was sequenced during a study of cytomegalovirus exposure and HLA in healthy donors. Notes on the study in general: The dataset shows that most TCR sequences were rare, while some public TCRs occurred in many donors. Productive status was seen about 87% or about 30% of the time for most TCR beta V segments in an earlier analysis. When the data were analyzed later, several of the most significant clusters appeared to be linked to common viral pathogens. Later analysis demonstrated an association between a missense DCLRE1C variant and TCR beta V- and J-gene trimming.

Details on this clone: No antigen is known for it.

CDR1 is GTSNPN and CDR2 is SVGIG in the germline V gene (reference sequence). Trimming took off 3 bases at V and 5 bases at J, with 10 bases between the two ends. CDR3 length: 12 residues. PCR primers comprised 60 Vbeta and 13 Jbeta primers. The repertoire was sequenced with immunoSEQ multiplex PCR; TCRdb's copy has only in-frame clones and lacks some. Among about 160,000 clones listed, approximately 80% were seen once. The gene calls are TRBV30 and TRBJ1-1; D gene uncertain. The sample was PBMCs. The receptor was isolated from a male donor in good health and CMV-seropositive. The CDR3 sequence: CAWSGGRTEAFF. The CDR3 nucleotides read TGTGCCTGGAGCGGAGGTAGGACTGAAGCTTTCTTT.